Listed below are T cell receptor beta chains from one sample, sequenced in a study of Ad26.COV2.S vaccination and SARS-CoV-2 variants. Sequencing was performed with immunoSEQ multiplex PCR; in TCRdb, only in-frame clones are kept and a portion is missing. The sample comprises about half a million clones, roughly nine tenths of which are singletons, and approximately 1.7% rests with the top ten. The source was peripheral blood, collected in a trial of Ad26.COV2.S vaccine versus placebo. Receptor source: a person aged 18-65 years who received the Ad26.COV2.S COVID-19 vaccine or a placebo. Each CDR3 is given with its conserved first and last residue. A D gene is named only where the DNA matches it firmly. Clone size is stated in some rows and not others, as once, few, many or a class when expanded.

CDR3nt	CDR3aa	abundance	d_gene	v_gene	j_gene	len
TGTGCCACCAGCAGAGATGGAGAAAATCAGCCCCAGCATTTT	CATSRDGENQPQHF	-	-	TRBV15	TRBJ1-5	14
TGTGCCAGCAGCTCCGTTCCGGGACAGGGGTACGAGCAGTACTTC	CASSSVPGQGYEQYF	once	TRBD1	TRBV7-9	TRBJ2-7	15
TGTGCCAGTAGTTCCCAAGGATACACTGAAGCTTTCTTT	CASSSQGYTEAFF	-	-	TRBV19	TRBJ1-1	13
TGTGCCAGCGGAAACAGGGAGAACGAGCAGTACTTC	CASGNRENEQYF	-	-	TRBV6-5	TRBJ2-7	12
TGTGCCAGCAGTTACTCGGACGGCAGCTACACCTTC	CASSYSDGSYTF	-	-	TRBV6-5	TRBJ1-2	12
TGTGCCTGGGCTGCGGGGGCAGCCTACGAGCAGTACTTC	CAWAAGAAYEQYF	-	-	TRBV30	TRBJ2-7	13
TGTGCCAGCAGTTTATTCCCCGAGGGCCATGAGCAGTTCTTC	CASSLFPEGHEQFF	-	-	TRBV27	TRBJ2-1	14
TGTGCCAGCAGTGCCCACTCCTACGAGCAGTACTTC	CASSAHSYEQYF	few	-	TRBV25-1	TRBJ2-7	12
TGCGCCACCAGGGACTCAGGTGCCTCTGGGGCCAACGTCCTGACTTTC	CATRDSGASGANVLTF	-	-	TRBV4-1	TRBJ2-6	16
TGTGCCAGCAGCTCTAGTGACAGCCTGCCCTGGGAAAAACTGTTTTTT	CASSSSDSLPWEKLFF	few	-	TRBV5-8	TRBJ1-4	16
TGTGCCAGCAGTGTTTCATACGAGCAGTACTTC	CASSVSYEQYF	-	-	TRBV2	TRBJ2-7	11
TGTGCCAGAAGCGGGAAGGACAGAATCTATGGCTACACCTTC	CARSGKDRIYGYTF	-	-	TRBV5-3	TRBJ1-2	14
TGTGCCAGTAGTATCTTCGGGACTAGCAGCTACAATGAGCAGTTCTTC	CASSIFGTSSYNEQFF	few	TRBD2	TRBV19	TRBJ2-1	16
TGTGCCAGCAGCTTTCTACAGGCACACAATGAGCAGTTCTTC	CASSFLQAHNEQFF	-	-	TRBV11-2	TRBJ2-1	14
TGTGCCAGCAGTGGACTAGCGGGAGGAGAGACCCAGTACTTC	CASSGLAGGETQYF	-	TRBD2	TRBV25-1	TRBJ2-5	14
TGTGCCAGCAGTTACTCGACGGGGGGTAGCTATGGCTACACCTTC	CASSYSTGGSYGYTF	-	-	TRBV6-5	TRBJ1-2	15
TGTGCCAGCAGTGATTGGGCGCTCTATGGCTACACCTTC	CASSDWALYGYTF	-	-	TRBV6-1	TRBJ1-2	13
TGTGCCAGCAGCTTACTGGGACAGATCTATGGCTACACCTTC	CASSLLGQIYGYTF	-	TRBD1	TRBV13	TRBJ1-2	14
TGTGCCAGCAGTTTAGGCCTATACACTGAAGCTTTCTTT	CASSLGLYTEAFF	-	-	TRBV27	TRBJ1-1	13
TGTGCCAGCAGTGCGTTTGAAAACCGGGAGACCCAGTACTTC	CASSAFENRETQYF	-	-	TRBV25-1	TRBJ2-5	14
TGCGCCACCCAGGGAATTGACACTGAAGCTTTCTTT	CATQGIDTEAFF	-	-	TRBV10-2	TRBJ1-1	12
TGTGCCAGCAGCCCAACCGGGACTCGTAACAATGAGCAGTTCTTC	CASSPTGTRNNEQFF	-	-	TRBV7-8	TRBJ2-1	15